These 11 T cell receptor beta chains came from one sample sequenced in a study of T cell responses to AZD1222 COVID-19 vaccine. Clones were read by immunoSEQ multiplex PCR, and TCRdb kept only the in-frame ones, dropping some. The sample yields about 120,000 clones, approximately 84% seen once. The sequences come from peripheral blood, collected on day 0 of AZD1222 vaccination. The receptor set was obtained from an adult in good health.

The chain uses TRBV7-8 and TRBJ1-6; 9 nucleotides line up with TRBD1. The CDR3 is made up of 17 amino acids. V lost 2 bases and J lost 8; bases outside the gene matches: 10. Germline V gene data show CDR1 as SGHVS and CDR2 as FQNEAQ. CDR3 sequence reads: CASSLRLDRGSYSPLHF. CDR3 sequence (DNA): TGTGCCAGCAGCTTACGGTTGGACAGGGGATCATATTCACCCCTCCACTTT.

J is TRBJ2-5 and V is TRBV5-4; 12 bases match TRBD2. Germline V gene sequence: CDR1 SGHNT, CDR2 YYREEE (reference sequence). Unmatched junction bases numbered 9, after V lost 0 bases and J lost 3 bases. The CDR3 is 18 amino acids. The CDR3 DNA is TGTGCCAGCAGCTTGGTTCTAGCGGGGGGGCCGGGGAAAGAGACCCAGTACTTC. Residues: CASSLVLAGGPGKETQYF.

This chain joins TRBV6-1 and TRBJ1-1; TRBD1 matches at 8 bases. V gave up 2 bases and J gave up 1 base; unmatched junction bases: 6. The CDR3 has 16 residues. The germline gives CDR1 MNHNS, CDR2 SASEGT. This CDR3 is CASSEFRTGRNTEAFF. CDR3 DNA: TGTGCCAGCAGTGAATTCCGGACAGGGAGGAACACTGAAGCTTTCTTT.

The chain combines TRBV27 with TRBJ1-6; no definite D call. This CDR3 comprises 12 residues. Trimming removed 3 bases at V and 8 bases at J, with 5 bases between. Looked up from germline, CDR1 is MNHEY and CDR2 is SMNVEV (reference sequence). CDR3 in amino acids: CASSFVDSPLHF. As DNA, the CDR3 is TGTGCCAGCAGTTTTGTCGATTCACCCCTCCACTTT.

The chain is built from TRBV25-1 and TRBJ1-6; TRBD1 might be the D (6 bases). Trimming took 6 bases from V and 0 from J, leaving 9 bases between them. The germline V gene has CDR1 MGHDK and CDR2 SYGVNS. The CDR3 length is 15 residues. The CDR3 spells CASRQGSSYNSPLHF. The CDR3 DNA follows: TGTGCCAGCAGACAGGGCAGCTCCTATAATTCACCCCTCCACTTT.

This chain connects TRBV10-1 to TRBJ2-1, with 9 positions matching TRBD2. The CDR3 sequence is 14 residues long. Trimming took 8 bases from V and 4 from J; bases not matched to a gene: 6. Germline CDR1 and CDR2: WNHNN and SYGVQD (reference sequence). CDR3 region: CASGSGGRYNEQFF. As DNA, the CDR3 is TGCGCCAGCGGTAGCGGGGGCCGTTACAATGAGCAGTTCTTC.

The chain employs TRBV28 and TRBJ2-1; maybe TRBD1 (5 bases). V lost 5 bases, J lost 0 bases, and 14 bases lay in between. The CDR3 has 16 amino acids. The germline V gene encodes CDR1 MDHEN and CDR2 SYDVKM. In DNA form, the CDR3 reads TGTGCCAGCAGTCAGAGACAGACCCACTCCTACAATGAGCAGTTCTTC. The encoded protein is CASSQRQTHSYNEQFF.

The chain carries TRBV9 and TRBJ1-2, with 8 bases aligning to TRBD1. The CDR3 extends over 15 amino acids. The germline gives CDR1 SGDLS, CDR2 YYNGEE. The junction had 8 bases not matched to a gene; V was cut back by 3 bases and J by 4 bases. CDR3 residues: CASSAARGLSYGYTF. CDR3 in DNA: TGTGCCAGCAGCGCAGCCAGGGGGCTCAGCTATGGCTACACCTTC.

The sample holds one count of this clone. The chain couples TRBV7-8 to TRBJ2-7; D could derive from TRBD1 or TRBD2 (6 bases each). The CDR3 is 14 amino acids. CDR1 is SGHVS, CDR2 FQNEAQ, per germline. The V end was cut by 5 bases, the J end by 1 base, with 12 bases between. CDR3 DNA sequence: TGTGCCAGCAGCCTACAGGGACTGTCCTACGAGCAGTACTTC. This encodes CASSLQGLSYEQYF. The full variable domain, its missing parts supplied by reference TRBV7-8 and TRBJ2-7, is GAGVSQSPRYKVAKRGQDVALRCDPISGHVSLFWYQQALGQGPEFLTYFQNEAQLDKSGLPSDRFFAERPEGSVSTLKIQRTQQEDSAVYLCASSLQGLSYEQYFGPGTRLTVT.

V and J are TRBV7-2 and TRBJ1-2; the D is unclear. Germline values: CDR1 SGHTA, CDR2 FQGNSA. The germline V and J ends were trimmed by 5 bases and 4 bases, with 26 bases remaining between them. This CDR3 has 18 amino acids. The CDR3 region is CASSQTGMVVQQLYGYTF. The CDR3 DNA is TGTGCCAGCAGCCAGACGGGCATGGTGGTGCAACAGCTCTATGGCTACACCTTC.

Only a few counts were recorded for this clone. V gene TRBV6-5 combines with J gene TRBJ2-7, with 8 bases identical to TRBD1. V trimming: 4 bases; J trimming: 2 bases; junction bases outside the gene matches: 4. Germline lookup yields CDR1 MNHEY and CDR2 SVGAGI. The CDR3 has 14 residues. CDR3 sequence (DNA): TGTGCCAGCAGTTTGTACAGGGGGGCCTACGAGCAGTACTTC. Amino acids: CASSLYRGAYEQYF.